These T cell receptor beta chains were read from a single sample in a study of blood T cell repertoires in COVID-19. Assay used: immunoSEQ multiplex PCR; TCRdb lists only in-frame clones, some missing. This sample has roughly 280,000 clones, with 88% found just once. The sequenced material came from PBMCs or T cells enriched from blood (not recorded which). The receptors were sampled from a woman between 50 and 59 years old who had recovered from COVID-19. Each CDR3 is given without its conserved first and last residue.

V,J,CDR3
TRBV6-5,TRBJ1-2,ASQSGRHGYT
TRBV29-1,TRBJ2-5,SVARGEVETQY
TRBV19,TRBJ2-1,ASTTGTSGNNEQF
TRBV7-3,TRBJ2-1,ASKERQGAPNEQF
TRBV7-2,TRBJ2-7,ASASDWSSYEQY
TRBV29-1,TRBJ2-1,SAGGHEQF
TRBV6-5,TRBJ2-3,ASRGTITSTDTQY
TRBV21-1,TRBJ2-7,ASSKYRGLPYEQY
TRBV5-1,TRBJ1-1,ASSWTIEMNTEAF
TRBV6-2/TRBV6-3,TRBJ2-1,ASSFSGSKNNEQF
TRBV5-1,TRBJ1-1,ASSLGYGNTEAF
TRBV7-2,TRBJ1-5,ASSLVGAGNQPQH
TRBV11-3,TRBJ2-7,ASSSPGQGIYEQY
TRBV28,TRBJ2-5,ASTISRTGERETQY
TRBV28,TRBJ1-1,ASSSSKGRDSTEAF
TRBV28,TRBJ1-2,ASSSGTPGNYGYT
TRBV7-2,TRBJ1-2,ASSTRQGSYGYT
TRBV5-8,TRBJ1-5,ASSLLRQPQH
TRBV2,TRBJ2-3,ASSEDREPDTQY
TRBV10-2,TRBJ1-5,ASSRDTDSNQPQH
TRBV19,TRBJ1-5,ASSIVAGNQPQH
TRBV19,TRBJ2-1,ASTPGTSSVYEQF
TRBV18,TRBJ1-1,ASSPNERRGTEAF
TRBV6-5,TRBJ1-3,ASSSPGGRNTIY
TRBV4-3,TRBJ2-5,ASSQDRDSQETQY
TRBV28,TRBJ2-1,ASRPGLAGSYNEQF
TRBV4-1,TRBJ2-2,ASSQGLQGLGELF
TRBV25-1,TRBJ1-2,ASSEYLRGRDGYT
TRBV5-5,TRBJ2-3,ASSPTSERTDTQY
TRBV6-6,TRBJ2-1,ASSRGTSGRGSYNEQF
TRBV4-3,TRBJ2-7,ASSQDGGASYEQY
TRBV15,TRBJ1-2,ATSRRQGSYGYT
TRBV5-1,TRBJ2-1,ASSGLAGSNEQF
TRBV10-1,TRBJ1-4,ASSDGASNEKLF
TRBV6-5,TRBJ2-3,ASKASGFLDTQY
TRBV7-2,TRBJ2-4,ASSFGGSAKNIQY
TRBV11-2,TRBJ1-1,ASSLDLTGGWGTEAF
TRBV10-3,TRBJ1-1,ATETEENTEAF
TRBV29-1,TRBJ2-7,SVSSSYEQY
TRBV19,TRBJ2-5,ASSVMSGGETQY
TRBV18,TRBJ2-7,ASSGTATYEQY
TRBV5-1,TRBJ1-4,ASRPGQANNEKLF
TRBV19,TRBJ2-5,ASSFDLANQETQY
TRBV5-5,TRBJ1-2,ASSPNPFDRGYGYT
TRBV6-4,TRBJ2-1,ASSWTVYNEQF
TRBV25-1,TRBJ2-1,ASSIAGAIHEQF
TRBV19,TRBJ2-1,ASTTRGGQVYNEQF
TRBV3-1/TRBV3-2,TRBJ1-5,ASSQVQGNQPQH
TRBV18,TRBJ2-2,ASYPGTGDTGELF
TRBV24-1,TRBJ2-1,ATSDTGNNEQF
TRBV6-2/TRBV6-3,TRBJ2-3,ASSYRVAGGETDTQY
TRBV5-1,TRBJ1-1,ASSNPGTANTEAF
TRBV2,TRBJ1-6,ASSPRDTNNSPLH
TRBV7-2,TRBJ1-2,ASSFRDRANGYT
TRBV6-2/TRBV6-3,TRBJ2-7,ASSSVAGTSGSYEQY